This T cell receptor (beta chain) was sequenced for a study of breast tumors, draining lymph nodes, adjacent tissues. TCRdb re-called the multiplex PCR reads through MiXCR, storing one row per CDR3 protein. The sample gives about 15,000 distinct CDR3 sequences, under 60% of which show up once; approximately 16% is in the top ten. Per germline, CDR1 ENHRY and CDR2 SYGVKD. The CDR3 is 15 amino acids. After removal of 8 bases from V and 7 bases from J, the junction contained 15 bases not matched to a gene. General study findings and limits: Tumors had less TCR diversity than lymph nodes, more than nontumor tissue. Luminal-like breast cancer showed significantly higher tumor–nontumor repertoire similarity than basal-like. That most tumor T cells come from lymph nodes remained unproven.

Notes on this clonotype: Its target is unknown.

The clonotype comes from a female donor with breast cancer. Some clones in this sample may be carry-over from other donors' samples. Sequencing input: tumor-adjacent breast tissue. This chain connects TRBV10-3 to TRBJ2-5, with 8 bases that match TRBD2. The CDR3 reads CAIRFDGTRDGTQYF. The CDR3 DNA reads as TGTGCCATCCGCTTTGACGGGACTAGGGACGGGACCCAGTACTTC.